This T cell receptor (beta chain) was recorded in a study of CD8 T cells in ankylosing spondylitis (dated by TCRdb to the late 2010s). Turning to the overall study: T cell receptor beta repertoires were profiled in healthy donors and ankylosing spondylitis patients so that disease-linked TCR variants could be found. The whole study cohort included 85 to 120 healthy donors and 20 to 30 ankylosing spondylitis patients. Peripheral blood was sampled, and synovial fluid was additionally collected from ankylosing spondylitis patients.

This clonotype was found many times. The antigen it binds to is not known. No base quality information exists; no much larger clone differs at one position. From the cysteine up to the phenylalanine, the CDR3 has a length of 14 residues. This entry keeps only the CDR3 DNA: 42 bases, framed from base 1. Between the V and J ends, shortened by 7 bases and 7 bases respectively, the junction contains 17 bases. Reads for this sample came from an Illumina HiSeq 2500. TCR beta libraries were prepared by quantitative 5'-RACE with molecular barcodes. The published analysis was carried out like this. A new computational method, built on a probabilistic model of VDJ rearrangement, was used to identify disease-linked TCR variants. TCRdb took the public reads, trimmed them with fastp at Q25, ran MiXCR for clone calling and kept in-frame beta chains. Rows are unified per CDR3 protein, each entry keeping the most common DNA and genes. These V and J calls derive from TCRdb rather than the authors' analysis. The sample table records 750,000 to 850,000 distinct CDR3 sequences; 12% of these occur just once. Jointly, the top ten make up roughly 0.51% of the sample.

Broad study findings and their caveats: A CD8+ phenotype was shown by the disease-linked clones, which were found at relatively low frequencies in peripheral blood. A TCR beta motif made up of eight or nine highly homologous amino acid variants appeared to be characteristic of blood from ankylosing spondylitis patients. Significant enrichment of the disease-linked clones was reported in matched synovial fluid samples from ankylosing spondylitis patients. Some motif variants had previously been reported in the synovial fluid and blood of reactive arthritis patients, which suggests shared mechanisms of disease initiation.

What was sequenced was blood, either unsorted or a sorted T cell fraction (not recorded which). The receptor was isolated from a male donor with ankylosing spondylitis. In this chain, TRBV12-3 or TRBV12-4 is recombined with TRBJ2-1; TRBD2 is a possible D gene, resting on 6 matching bases. The DNA sequence follows: TGTGCCAGCACCTTTGGGGACTGGCGGAATGAGCAGTTCTTC. It codes for CASTFGDWRNEQFF.